These 8 T cell receptor beta chains share one sample of origin, sequenced in a study of blood T cell repertoires in COVID-19. The method was immunoSEQ multiplex PCR; TCRdb's version includes in-frame clones alone and lacks a portion of them. The table records around 420,000 clones, 88% of them present only once. Sequencing was performed on PBMCs or T cells enriched from blood (not recorded which). The source of these receptors is a woman between 35 and 50 years old with acute COVID-19.

This sequence joins TRBV2 and TRBJ2-1, with TRBD2 matching over 12 bases. V shed 4 bases, J shed 2 bases, and the junction held 3 bases outside the gene matches. Germline CDR1 and CDR2: SNHLY and FYNNEI. The CDR3 has 16 residues. CDR3 amino acids: CASSALAGGAYNEQFF. DNA for the CDR3: TGTGCCAGCAGTGCCCTAGCGGGGGGGGCCTACAATGAGCAGTTCTTC.

V and J are TRBV12-3 or TRBV12-4 and TRBJ1-2; D ambiguous. V was shortened by 6 bases and J by 5 bases, with 13 bases between the two germline ends. The CDR3 sequence is 13 residues long. The CDR3 nucleotides are TGTGCCAGCAGCGCGGGCCCCCCTTATGGCTACACCTTC. Protein: CASSAGPPYGYTF.

This clone was recorded only once. The chain has TRBV24-1 and TRBJ2-1; possible D gene TRBD1, 5 bases. The CDR3 contains 15 residues. The V end lost 2 bases, the J end lost 1 base, and 8 bases lay between the germline ends. Per the germline V gene, CDR1 is KGHDR and CDR2 is SFDVKD. The CDR3 here is CATSDSTESYNEQFF. The CDR3, as DNA: TGTGCCACCAGTGATTCGACAGAATCCTACAATGAGCAGTTCTTC.

The chain combines TRBV3-1 (or the pseudogene TRBV3-2) with TRBJ2-4; tentatively, D is TRBD2 (7 bases). Germline loops: CDR1 LGHDT, CDR2 YNNKEL (reference sequence). Trimming left V 2 bases short and J 6 bases short, with 14 bases between. This CDR3 has 15 amino acids. CDR3 in DNA: TGTGCCAGCAGCCAAAGAGGGGGAGGGGGAAACATTCAGTACTTC. Protein product: CASSQRGGGGNIQYF.

The chain uses TRBV7-8 and TRBJ1-2; D is unresolved. The CDR3 has 18 residues. Per the germline V gene, CDR1 is SGHVS and CDR2 is FQNEAQ. The V and J ends lost 1 base and 1 base respectively, with 19 bases between them. The CDR3 DNA follows: TGTGCCAGCAGCTTAGATCGGCTAGCGGGTCCAATTAACTATGGCTACACCTTC. As protein: CASSLDRLAGPINYGYTF.

The sample holds one count of this clone. The gene calls are TRBV4-1 and TRBJ1-1, with 7 bases fitting TRBD1. The length of the CDR3 is 14 residues. J lost 4 bases, V lost 4 bases, and 6 bases had no gene match. From germline, CDR1 is MGHRA and CDR2 YSYEKL. This CDR3 reads CASSLRPGGTEAFF. The CDR3 DNA is TGCGCCAGCAGCCTACGTCCAGGGGGCACTGAAGCTTTCTTT.

V and J are TRBV14 and TRBJ1-1; D call uncertain. The CDR3 contains 11 residues. Germline CDR1 and CDR2: SGHDN and FVKESK. V was shortened by 4 bases and J by 4 bases, with 4 bases between the two germline ends. The CDR3 loop reads CASSRGTEAFF. The DNA of the CDR3 is TGTGCCAGCAGCCGAGGCACTGAAGCTTTCTTT.

This sequence joins TRBV2 and TRBJ1-2, with 9 positions matching TRBD1. The V segment lost 6 bases and the J segment 4 bases; nucleotides outside the gene matches: 6. The CDR3 is 14 amino acids. From germline, CDR1 is SNHLY and CDR2 FYNNEI. CDR3 region: CASRAQGAGYGYTF. The CDR3 DNA reads as TGTGCCAGCAGGGCACAGGGGGCTGGCTATGGCTACACCTTC. The full variable domain, in which reference TRBV2 and TRBJ1-2 provide the parts outside the CDR3, is EPEVTQTPSHQVTQMGQEVILRCVPISNHLYFYWYRQILGQKVEFLVSFYNNEISEKSEIFDDQFSVERPDGSNFTLKIRSTKLEDSAMYFCASRAQGAGYGYTFGSGTRLTVV.